This T cell receptor (beta chain) was captured by sequencing in a study of T cells in Graves' hyperthyroidism and ophthalmopathy. Overall study context: Upon initial diagnosis and before any treatment, peripheral blood was collected.

It was RNA transcripts that yielded the amplified TCR beta CDR3 regions. The TCR CDR3 was amplified in a first-round RT-PCR using the HTBI primer set. One entry per CDR3 protein results from TCRdb running MiXCR on the multiplex PCR reads. Seen here are 550,000 to 850,000 distinct CDR3 sequences, roughly 20% observed once, and the top ten hold approximately 15%. There are 15 residues in the CDR3. Germline lookup yields CDR1 MNHEY and CDR2 SMNVEV (reference sequence). V was pared by 2 bases and J by 3 bases, with 3 bases of the junction left unmatched. Reasons for excluding patients were uncontrolled infection, other autoimmune disease, pregnancy or lactation. For the diagnoses, clinical symptoms, serum thyroxine and TRAb, thyroid ultrasound and orbital computed tomography were used.

The sample was blood. The receptor's source is a woman aged 45-65 years with Graves' hyperthyroidism that later progressed to Graves' ophthalmopathy. V and J are TRBV27 and TRBJ1-1; 10 positions match TRBD1. Here the CDR3 reads CASSLETGGYTEAFF. CDR3 bases: TGTGCCAGCAGTTTAGAGACAGGGGGCTACACTGAAGCTTTCTTT.